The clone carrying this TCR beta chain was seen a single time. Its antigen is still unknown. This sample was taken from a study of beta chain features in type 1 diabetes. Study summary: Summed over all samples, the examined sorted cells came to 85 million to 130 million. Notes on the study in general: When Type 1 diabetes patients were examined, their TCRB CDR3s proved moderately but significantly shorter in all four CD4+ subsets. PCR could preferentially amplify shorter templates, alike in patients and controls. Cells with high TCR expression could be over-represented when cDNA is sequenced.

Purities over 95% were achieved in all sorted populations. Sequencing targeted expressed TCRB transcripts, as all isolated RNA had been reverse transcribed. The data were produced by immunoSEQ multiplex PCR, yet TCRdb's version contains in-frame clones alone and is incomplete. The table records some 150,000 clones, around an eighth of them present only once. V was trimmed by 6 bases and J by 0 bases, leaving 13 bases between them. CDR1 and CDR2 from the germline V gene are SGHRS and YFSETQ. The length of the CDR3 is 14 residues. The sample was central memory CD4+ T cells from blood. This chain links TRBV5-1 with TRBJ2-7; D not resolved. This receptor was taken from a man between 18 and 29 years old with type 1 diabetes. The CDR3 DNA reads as TGCGCCAGCACCCCGATGGCCGCCTCCTACGAGCAGTACTTC. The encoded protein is CASTPMAASYEQYF.